This T cell receptor beta chain comes out of a study of blood T cell repertoires in COVID-19. Overall study context: Samples of COVID-19 (acute and convalescent) were obtained from the United States, Italy and Spain. PBMCs, B-cell-depleted T cells, or T cells provided the cDNA or gDNA that made up the material.

Germline CDR1 is MGHDK and CDR2 is SYGVNS. The CDR3 is made up of 14 amino acids. V lost 5 bases to trimming and J lost 5 bases, with 15 bases between them. Cohort assignment relied on participant-reported clinical history. Data came from immunoSEQ multiplex PCR; TCRdb stores just in-frame clones and leaves some out. The sample includes around 210,000 clones, approximately 88% seen only once; the top ten take roughly 8.1%. The chain is built from TRBV25-1 and TRBJ1-1; D is unclear. This sequence originates from a woman aged 18 to 35 who had recovered from COVID-19. The sequencing sample was made of PBMCs or T cells enriched from blood (not recorded which). The CDR3 loop is CASSPSIGVTEAFF. The DNA for the CDR3 is TGTGCCAGCAGTCCCTCGATCGGAGTAACTGAAGCTTTCTTT.